The clone carrying this T cell receptor (beta chain) is termed medium-sized. The antigen is unknown. The source of the sample is a study of OX40 agonist ivuxolimab in advanced cancers. Study-wide background: Patients undergoing dose escalation presented with hepatocellular carcinoma, melanoma, renal cell or head and neck cancer.

Measured with immunoSEQ multiplex PCR; TCRdb has only the in-frame clones, and not every one. The profile shows 45,000 to 50,000 clones, around 87% of them singletons. V lost 7 bases, J lost 7 bases, and 16 bases lay in between. The germline CDR1 and CDR2 sequences are LNHDA and SQIVND (reference sequence). The CDR3 extends over 13 amino acids. The study, taken as a whole, reports: At 0.1 to 3.0 mg/kg and by week 6, clonal expansion occurred in CD4+ and CD8+ blood T cells.

Systemic immunosuppression or a history of autoimmune disease excluded patients. This clonotype originated in an adult with an advanced solid tumor such as melanoma, head and neck, liver or kidney cancer. The input for sequencing was CD4+ or CD8+ T cells sorted from blood, taken in a trial of the OX40 agonist ivuxolimab. The rearrangement uses TRBV19 and TRBJ1-1, with D maybe TRBD1 (6 bases). The DNA for the CDR3 is TGTGCCAGTAATCGGGGGCTCTCCTTTGAAGCTTTCTTT. Protein: CASNRGLSFEAFF.